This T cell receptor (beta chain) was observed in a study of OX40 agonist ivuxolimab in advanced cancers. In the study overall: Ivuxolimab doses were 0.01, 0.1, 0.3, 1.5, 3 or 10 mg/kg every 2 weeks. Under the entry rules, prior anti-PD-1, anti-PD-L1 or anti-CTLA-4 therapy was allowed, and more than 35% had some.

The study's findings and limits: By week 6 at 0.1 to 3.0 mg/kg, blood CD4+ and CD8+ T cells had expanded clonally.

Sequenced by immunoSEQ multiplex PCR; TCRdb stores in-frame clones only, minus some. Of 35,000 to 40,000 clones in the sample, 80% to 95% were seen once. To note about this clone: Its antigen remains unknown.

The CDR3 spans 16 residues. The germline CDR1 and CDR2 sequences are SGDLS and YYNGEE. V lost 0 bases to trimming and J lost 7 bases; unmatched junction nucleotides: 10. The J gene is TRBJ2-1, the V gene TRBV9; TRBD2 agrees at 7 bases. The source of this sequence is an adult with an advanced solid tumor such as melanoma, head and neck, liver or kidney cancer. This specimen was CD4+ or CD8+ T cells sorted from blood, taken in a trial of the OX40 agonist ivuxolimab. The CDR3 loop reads CASSVGGGSPSNEQFF. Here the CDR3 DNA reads TGTGCCAGCAGCGTAGGGGGCGGGAGTCCTTCTAATGAGCAGTTCTTC.